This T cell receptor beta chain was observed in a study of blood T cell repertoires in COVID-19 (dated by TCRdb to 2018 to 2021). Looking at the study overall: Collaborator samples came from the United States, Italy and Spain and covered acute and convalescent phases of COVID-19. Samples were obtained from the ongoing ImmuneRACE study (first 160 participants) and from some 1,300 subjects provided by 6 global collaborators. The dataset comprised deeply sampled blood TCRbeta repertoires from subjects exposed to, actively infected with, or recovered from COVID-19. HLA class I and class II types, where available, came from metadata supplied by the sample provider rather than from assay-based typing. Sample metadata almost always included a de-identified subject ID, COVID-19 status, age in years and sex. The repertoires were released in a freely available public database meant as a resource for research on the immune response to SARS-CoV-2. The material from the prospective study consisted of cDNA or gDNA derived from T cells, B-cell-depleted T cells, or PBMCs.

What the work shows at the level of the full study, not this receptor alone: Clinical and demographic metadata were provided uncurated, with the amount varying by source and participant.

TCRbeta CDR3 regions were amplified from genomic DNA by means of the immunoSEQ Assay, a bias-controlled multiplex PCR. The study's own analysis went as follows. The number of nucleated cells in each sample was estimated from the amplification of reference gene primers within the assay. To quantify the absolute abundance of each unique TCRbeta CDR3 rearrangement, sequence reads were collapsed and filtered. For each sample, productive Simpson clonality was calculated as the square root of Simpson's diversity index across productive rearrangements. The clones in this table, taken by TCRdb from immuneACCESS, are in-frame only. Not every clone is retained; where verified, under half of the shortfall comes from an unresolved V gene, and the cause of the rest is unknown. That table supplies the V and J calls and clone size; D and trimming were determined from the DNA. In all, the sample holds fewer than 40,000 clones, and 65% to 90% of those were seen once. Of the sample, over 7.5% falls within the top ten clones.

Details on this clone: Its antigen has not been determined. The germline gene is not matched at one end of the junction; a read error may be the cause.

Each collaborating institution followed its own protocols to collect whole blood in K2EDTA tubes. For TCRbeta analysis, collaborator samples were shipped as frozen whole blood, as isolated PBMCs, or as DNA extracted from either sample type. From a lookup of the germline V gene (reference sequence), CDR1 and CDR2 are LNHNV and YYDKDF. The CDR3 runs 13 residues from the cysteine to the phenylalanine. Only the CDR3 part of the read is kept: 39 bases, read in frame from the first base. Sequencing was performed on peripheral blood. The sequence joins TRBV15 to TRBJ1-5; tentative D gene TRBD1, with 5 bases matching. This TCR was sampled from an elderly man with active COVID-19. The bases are TGTGCCACCAGCGGAGACAGTAATCAGCCCCAGCATTTT. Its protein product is CATSGDSNQPQHF.